These 22 T cell receptor beta chains share one sample of origin, sequenced in a study of T-cell memory formation after mild COVID-19. TCRdb independently ran MiXCR on the 5' RACE reads; one entry per CDR3 protein. This sample yields approximately 250,000 distinct CDR3 sequences, of which over 15% are seen a single time; approximately 20% belongs to the top ten. The sequenced material came from PBMCs or a T cell subset sorted from them (not recorded which). These receptors all come from a man aged 18 to 29 who had mild COVID-19 (a few samples of this study predate the infection). Cell type and time point are not known.

This clonotype was counted only a few times. The chain combines TRBV7-2 with TRBJ1-4, with 7 bases that match TRBD1. The CDR3 has 13 residues. V was pared by 8 bases and J by 4 bases, with 4 bases of the junction left unmatched. The germline gives CDR1 SGHTA, CDR2 FQGNSA. The CDR3 region is CASSGQNNEKLFF. For the CDR3, the DNA is TGTGCCAGCTCGGGACAGAATAATGAAAAACTGTTTTTT.

This clonotype was observed a handful of times. The chain combines TRBV7-9 with TRBJ2-3; 7 nucleotides agree with TRBD1. The V gene end was trimmed by 3 bases and the J gene end by 4 bases; junction bases not matched to a gene: 4. The CDR3 consists of 14 residues. Per germline, CDR1 SEHNR and CDR2 FQNEAQ (reference sequence). DNA for the CDR3: TGTGCCAGCAGCTTGATACAGGGGCCAGATACGCAGTATTTT. Its protein is CASSLIQGPDTQYF. Full variable domain (outside the CDR3, taken from reference TRBV7-9 and TRBJ2-3): DTGVSQNPRHKITKRGQNVTFRCDPISEHNRLYWYRQTLGQGPEFLTYFQNEAQLEKSRLLSDRFSAERPKGSFSTLEIQRTEQGDSAMYLCASSLIQGPDTQYFGPGTRLTVL.

This clonotype was found a few times. The chain has TRBV12-3 or TRBV12-4 and TRBJ2-3; possibly TRBD2 for D (5 bases). The CDR3 totals 13 residues. V lost 7 bases, J lost 6 bases, and 14 bases lay in between. DNA of the CDR3: TGTGCCAGCACGAAAATCTCGGGGGATACGCAGTATTTT. As protein: CASTKISGDTQYF.

This clonotype was observed a handful of times. This chain joins TRBV6-2 or TRBV6-3 and TRBJ2-7, with a tentative D call TRBD1 (6 bases). Germline CDR1 reads MNHEY; CDR2 reads SVGEGT. V lost 5 bases and J lost 6, with 17 bases in between. The CDR3 runs to 14 residues. CDR3 residues: CASSTGPLQGEQYV. The CDR3 DNA is TGTGCCAGCAGTACCGGGCCCTTACAGGGCGAGCAGTACGTC.

This clonotype appeared a few times. The chain is built from TRBV7-9 and TRBJ1-1; no clear D gene. CDR3 length: 13 residues. Germline V gene sequence: CDR1 SEHNR, CDR2 FQNEAQ (reference sequence). V lost 2 bases, J lost 8 bases, and 12 bases lay in between. The CDR3 protein is CASSLLSQLEAFF. CDR3 coding DNA: TGTGCCAGCAGCTTATTATCTCAGCTAGAAGCTTTCTTT.

Notes on this clonotype: The junction does not match germline at one end; this may be a read error. The rearrangement joins TRBV7-7 to TRBJ2-1, with D unclear. Germline CDR1 SSHAT, CDR2 FNYEAQ (reference sequence). This CDR3 region has 15 residues. Here the CDR3 DNA reads TGTGCTAGCAGCTTAGATAGATCCTCCTACAATGAGCAGTTCTTC. Translation: CASSLDRSSYNEQFF.

V is TRBV6-5 and J is TRBJ1-2, with TRBD1 matching 8 bases. The CDR3 has 13 amino acids. The J segment lost 4 bases and the V segment lost 6 bases, leaving 4 bases of the junction unmatched. CDR1 and CDR2 from the germline V gene are MNHEY and SVGAGI. CDR3 amino acids: CASSQTGAYGYTF. CDR3 bases: TGTGCCAGCAGCCAGACAGGGGCCTATGGCTACACCTTC.

This clonotype has only a few counts. The chain carries TRBV3-2 and TRBJ2-1; no check of the table's D call, TRBD2, against the DNA was made. TRBV3-2 constitutes a pseudogene. CDR3 length equals 21 residues. In DNA form, the CDR3 reads TGTGCCAGCAGCAGAGATAGAGTACTAGCGGGGCCTTTGTATTCTAACAATGAGCAGTTCTTC. Residues: CASSRDRVLAGPLYSNNEQFF.

This clonotype has a single count. The chain combines TRBV6-6 with TRBJ1-1; 8 positions agree with TRBD1. Unmatched junction bases numbered 14, after V lost 5 bases and J lost 0 bases. The CDR3 extends over 18 amino acids. Germline lookup yields CDR1 MNHNY and CDR2 SVGAGI (reference sequence). CDR3 sequence (DNA): TGTGCCAGCAGTCACCCCGCTGGACAGGGTCTTATGAACACTGAAGCTTTCTTT. It encodes CASSHPAGQGLMNTEAFF.

The chain joins TRBV7-2 to TRBJ1-2; 8 nucleotides match TRBD1. CDR3 length equals 15 residues. Germline V gene sequence: CDR1 SGHTA, CDR2 FQGNSA. The J segment lost 0 bases and the V segment lost 5 bases, leaving 5 bases of the junction unmatched. In DNA form, the CDR3 reads TGTGCCAGCAGCCCTCAGGGGGCGGCTAACTATGGCTACACCTTC. It yields the protein CASSPQGAANYGYTF.

V is TRBV6-2 or TRBV6-3 and J is TRBJ1-5; 7 nucleotides agree with TRBD1. The CDR3 consists of 13 residues. V shed 7 bases, J shed 4 bases, and the junction held 4 bases outside the gene matches. The germline V gene encodes CDR1 MNHEY and CDR2 SVGEGT. CDR3 sequence reads: CASKTGPNQPQHF. The CDR3 DNA sequence: TGTGCCAGCAAGACAGGGCCGAATCAGCCCCAGCATTTT.

The chain employs TRBV12-3 or TRBV12-4 and TRBJ2-2; 7 bases are a match to TRBD2. The V and J ends lost 6 bases and 6 bases, in that order; junction bases with no gene match: 13. This CDR3 spans 16 amino acids. CDR3 DNA sequence: TGTGCCAGCAGCCCTAGCGGACCTCCAGGCGCCGGGGAGCTGTTTTTT. Residues: CASSPSGPPGAGELFF.

The J gene is TRBJ1-4, the V gene TRBV18; the D is unclear. Trimming cost V 0 bases and J 5 bases, with 13 bases left between them. Looked up from germline, CDR1 is KGHSH and CDR2 is LQKENI. The CDR3 covers 16 residues. CDR3 DNA sequence: TGTGCCAGCTCACCACCTCGAGGCAACCCGAATGAAAAACTGTTTTTT. Translation gives CASSPPRGNPNEKLFF.

The chain couples TRBV20-1 to TRBJ2-5; D may be TRBD1 (6 bases). The CDR3 covers 15 residues. The germline V and J ends were trimmed by 0 bases and 5 bases, with 16 bases remaining between them. The germline V gene has CDR1 DFQATT and CDR2 SNEGSKA (reference sequence). CDR3 protein: CSARDLRGSEETQYF. DNA for the CDR3: TGCAGTGCTAGAGATCTCAGGGGATCGGAGGAGACCCAGTACTTC.

This chain joins TRBV29-1 and TRBJ2-1; D is unresolved. CDR3 length equals 12 residues. V was cut by 3 bases and J by 10 bases, with 13 bases left in between. Germline V gives CDR1 SQVTM, CDR2 ANQGSEA. The CDR3 is CSVDRPTREQFF. The CDR3 coding sequence is TGCAGCGTTGATAGACCAACTCGGGAGCAGTTCTTC.

This clonotype has ten or more counts. This sequence joins TRBV18 and TRBJ1-1; D gene uncertain. Germline loops: CDR1 KGHSH, CDR2 LQKENI. Trimming shortened V by 1 base and J by 4 bases, and 10 bases separated the two germline ends. CDR3 length equals 14 residues. CDR3 in DNA: TGTGCCAGCTCACCACTTTCGGACCTCACTGAAGCTTTCTTT. Translating it yields CASSPLSDLTEAFF.

This clonotype was seen more than once but under ten times. The genes are TRBV7-3 and TRBJ2-1; D perhaps matches TRBD1 (5 bases). Germline V gives CDR1 SGHTA, CDR2 FQGTGA. CDR3 length equals 15 residues. V lost 6 bases and J lost 1, with 13 bases in between. In DNA, the CDR3 is TGTGCCAGCAGGGCCGGACAACTATCCTACAATGAGCAGTTCTTC. Encoded protein: CASRAGQLSYNEQFF.

The CDR3 coding sequence is TGTGCCAGCAGCCCCCAGGGACTAGCGGGGGCATACACCGGGGAGCTGTTTTTT. Its protein product is CASSPQGLAGAYTGELFF. This rearrangement joins TRBV3-1 to TRBJ2-2; 14 bases agree with TRBD2. V lost 4 bases and J lost 3; bases outside the gene matches: 7. The CDR3 consists of 18 residues. CDR1 is LGHDT and CDR2 is YNNKEL in the germline V gene (reference sequence). Filled out from reference TRBV3-1 and TRBJ2-2, the complete variable domain reads DTAVSQTPKYLVTQMGNDKSIKCEQNLGHDTMYWYKQDSKKFLKIMFSYNNKELIINETVPNRFSPKSPDKAHLNLHINSLELGDSAVYFCASSPQGLAGAYTGELFFGEGSRLTVL.

This sequence joins TRBV7-2 and TRBJ1-2; D gene uncertain. Germline loops: CDR1 SGHTA, CDR2 FQGNSA. Trimming removed 6 bases from V and 2 bases from J, with 10 bases in between. The CDR3 is 13 amino acids. Here the CDR3 DNA reads TGTGCCAGCAGTCCCACATGGAACTATGGCTACACCTTC. It codes for CASSPTWNYGYTF.

This clonotype has a handful of counts. The chain is built from TRBV12-3 or TRBV12-4 and TRBJ1-1; 8 positions match TRBD1. This CDR3 has 15 residues. Trimming removed 1 base from V and 3 bases from J; junction bases left unmatched: 4. The CDR3: CASSLGRGRYTEAFF. For the CDR3, the DNA is TGTGCCAGCAGTTTAGGCAGGGGGCGATACACTGAAGCTTTCTTT.

This clonotype was found once. V and J are TRBV12-3 or TRBV12-4 and TRBJ2-5; TRBD2 agrees at 8 bases. V trimming: 0 bases; J trimming: 9 bases; junction bases outside the gene matches: 0. CDR3 length equals 12 residues. DNA for the CDR3: TGTGCCAGCAGTTTAGCCGGGGGGGCCCAGTACTTC. Its translation is CASSLAGGAQYF.

The chain is built from TRBV6-1 and TRBJ2-3, with TRBD2 identical over 10 bases. The trim removed 3 bases at V and 6 bases at J, leaving 6 bases unmatched. This CDR3 is built from 15 residues. The germline V gene encodes CDR1 MNHNS and CDR2 SASEGT. CDR3 in DNA: TGTGCCAGCAGTGATAAGCGGGGGGGCGCCGATACGCAGTATTTT. Translating gives CASSDKRGGADTQYF.